This T cell receptor beta chain was retrieved from a study of PD-L1 blockade in urothelial cancer. About the study: Patients' prior chemotherapy regimens numbered 0 to 3. Blood samples had a median of around 150,000 T cells.

Here immunoSEQ multiplex PCR was the method, and the copy in TCRdb shows in-frame clones only, minus some. Altogether 72,000 or so clones are present, 86% being singletons, with the ten largest covering about 15%. The CDR3 is 12 residues long. With 5 bases clipped from V and 6 bases from J, the junction kept 3 bases outside the gene matches. CDR1 and CDR2 from the germline V gene are LNHDA and SQIVND (reference sequence). Time point denoted: pretreatment peripheral blood. The source was PBMCs, collected around atezolizumab (anti-PD-L1) treatment. The gene calls are TRBV19 and TRBJ1-2, with 7 bases aligning to TRBD1. The source is a man between 60 and 70 years old with urothelial cancer. The CDR3 here is CASSVQGNGYTF. CDR3 nucleotide sequence: TGTGCCAGTAGTGTACAGGGGAATGGCTACACCTTC.